This TCR beta chain originates from a study of shared clonotypes between healthy human individuals. CD45RO-negative cells were positively selected for CCR7, leaving out terminally differentiated effector memory CD45RA+ cells. This CDR3 region has 12 residues. Per the germline V gene, CDR1 is MNHEY and CDR2 is SMNVEV (reference sequence). V was trimmed by 5 bases and J by 2 bases, leaving 5 bases between them. The repertoire was sequenced with immunoSEQ multiplex PCR; TCRdb's copy has only in-frame clones and lacks some. The data contain hundreds of thousands of clones, nearly 98% of them singletons. The chain uses TRBV27 and TRBJ2-3; D gene uncertain. The sample was naive CD8+ T cells sorted from blood. This receptor was identified in a man aged 25 to 40 in good health. The CDR3 spells CASSMLTDTQYF. The CDR3 region has the DNA TGTGCCAGCAGTATGCTCACAGATACGCAGTATTTT.